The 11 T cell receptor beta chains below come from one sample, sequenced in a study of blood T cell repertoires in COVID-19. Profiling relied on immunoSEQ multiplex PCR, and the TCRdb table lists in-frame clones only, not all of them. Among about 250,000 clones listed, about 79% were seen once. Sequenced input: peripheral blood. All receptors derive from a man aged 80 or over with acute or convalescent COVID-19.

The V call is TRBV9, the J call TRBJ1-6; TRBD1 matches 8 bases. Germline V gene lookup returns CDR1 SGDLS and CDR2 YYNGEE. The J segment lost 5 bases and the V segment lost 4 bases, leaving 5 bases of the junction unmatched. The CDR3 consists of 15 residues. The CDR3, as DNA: TGTGCCAGCAGCCCTCGGGACAGGAATAATTCACCCCTCCACTTT. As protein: CASSPRDRNNSPLHF.

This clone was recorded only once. DNA of the CDR3: TGTGCCAGCAGTTACTCGGACAAGGGGTATTCACCCCTCCACTTT. This codes for CASSYSDKGYSPLHF. This chain uses TRBV6-5 with TRBJ1-6; D perhaps matches TRBD1 (5 bases). The CDR3 runs to 15 residues. Germline CDR1 is MNHEY and CDR2 is SVGAGI. Trimming removed 0 bases at V and 8 bases at J, with 11 bases between.

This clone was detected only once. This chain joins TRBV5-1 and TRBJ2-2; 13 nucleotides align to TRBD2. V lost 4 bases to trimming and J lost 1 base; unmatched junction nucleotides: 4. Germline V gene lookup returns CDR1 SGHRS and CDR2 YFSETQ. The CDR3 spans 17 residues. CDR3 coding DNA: TGCGCCAGCAGCCCTGGACTAGCGGGGGAGAACACCGGGGAGCTGTTTTTT. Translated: CASSPGLAGENTGELFF.

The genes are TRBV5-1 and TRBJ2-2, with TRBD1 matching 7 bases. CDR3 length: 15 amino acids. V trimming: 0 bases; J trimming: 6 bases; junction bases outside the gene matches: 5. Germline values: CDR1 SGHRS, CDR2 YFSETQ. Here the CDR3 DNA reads TGCGCCAGCAGCTTGGGACAGGGATGGTCCGGGGAGCTGTTTTTT. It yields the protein CASSLGQGWSGELFF.

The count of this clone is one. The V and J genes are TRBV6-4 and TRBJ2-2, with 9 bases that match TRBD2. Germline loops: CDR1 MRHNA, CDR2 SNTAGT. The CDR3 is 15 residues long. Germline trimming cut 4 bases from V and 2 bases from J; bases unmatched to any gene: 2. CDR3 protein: CASSASGVNTGELFF. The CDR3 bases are TGTGCCAGCAGTGCTAGCGGGGTAAACACCGGGGAGCTGTTTTTT.

CDR3 nucleotides: TGTGCCAGTAGTCCCGTTCTGAGGGATGAAAAACTGTTTTTT. As protein: CASSPVLRDEKLFF. V usage is TRBV19 and J usage is TRBJ1-4; no clear D. V was trimmed by 5 bases and J by 6 bases, leaving 13 bases between them. There are 14 residues in the CDR3. Per the germline V gene, CDR1 is LNHDA and CDR2 is SQIVND (reference sequence).

This CDR3 reads CASSFQPGTGSYEQYF. The CDR3 DNA reads as TGCGCCAGCAGCTTTCAGCCCGGGACTGGCTCCTACGAGCAGTACTTC. The gene calls are TRBV5-1 and TRBJ2-7; the D gene is possibly TRBD2 (6 bases). Trimming cost V 2 bases and J 0 bases, with 15 bases left between them. The CDR3 is made up of 16 amino acids. Germline V CDR1 and CDR2: SGHRS, YFSETQ.

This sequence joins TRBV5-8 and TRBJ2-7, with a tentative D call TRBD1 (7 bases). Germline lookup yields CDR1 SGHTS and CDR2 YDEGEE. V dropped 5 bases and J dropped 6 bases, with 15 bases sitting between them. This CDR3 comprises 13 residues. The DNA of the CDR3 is TGTGCCAGCAGGGAGGGACAGCTGAGCGAGCAGTACTTC. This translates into CASREGQLSEQYF.

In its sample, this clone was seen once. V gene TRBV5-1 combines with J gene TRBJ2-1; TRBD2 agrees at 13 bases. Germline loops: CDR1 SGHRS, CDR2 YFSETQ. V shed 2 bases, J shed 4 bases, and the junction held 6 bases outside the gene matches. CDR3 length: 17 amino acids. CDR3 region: CASSFGLAGVGYNEQFF. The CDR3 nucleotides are TGCGCCAGCAGCTTCGGACTAGCGGGAGTGGGGTACAATGAGCAGTTCTTC.

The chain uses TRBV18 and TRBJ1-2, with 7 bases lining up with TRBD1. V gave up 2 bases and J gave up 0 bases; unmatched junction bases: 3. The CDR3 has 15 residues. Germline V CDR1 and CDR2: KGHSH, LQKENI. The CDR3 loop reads CASSPYDRANYGYTF. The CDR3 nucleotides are TGTGCCAGCTCACCATACGACAGGGCTAACTATGGCTACACCTTC. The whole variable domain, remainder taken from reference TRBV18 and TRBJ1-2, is NAGVMQNPRHLVRRRGQEARLRCSPMKGHSHVYWYRQLPEEGLKFMVYLQKENIIDESGMPKERFSAEFPKEGPSILRIQQVVRGDSAAYFCASSPYDRANYGYTFGSGTRLTVV.

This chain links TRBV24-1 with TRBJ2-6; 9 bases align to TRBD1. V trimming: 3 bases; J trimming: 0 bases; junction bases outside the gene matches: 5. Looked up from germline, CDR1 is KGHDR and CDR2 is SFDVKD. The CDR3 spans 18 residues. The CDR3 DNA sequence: TGTGCCACCAGTGATCCGACGGGACAGGGCTCTGGGGCCAACGTCCTGACTTTC. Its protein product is CATSDPTGQGSGANVLTF.